This is a list of T cell receptor beta chains from one sample in a study of B cell selection in AIRE deficiency. TCRdb keeps only in-frame clones here, not all; method: immunoSEQ multiplex PCR. The sample lists tens of thousands of clones, roughly 97% occurring once. The sample comprised conventional CD4+ T cells sorted from PBMCs. The receptors shown here come from a human donor with AIRE deficiency. The CDR3 runs from the conserved cysteine through the conserved F or W. The D gene is left open where the match is weak. Not every row has a clone size; where given, it reads once, few, many or a size class.

cdr3_nt: TGTGCCAGTAACAAGGGGTCCAAAAACATTCAGTACTTC
cdr3_aa: CASNKGSKNIQYF
d_call: -
v_call: TRBV19
j_call: TRBJ2-4
clone_size: once

cdr3_nt: TGTGCCAGCAGTACCCCCTCAGGGTACCAAGAGACCCAGTACTTC
cdr3_aa: CASSTPSGYQETQYF
d_call: -
v_call: TRBV28
j_call: TRBJ2-5
clone_size: -

cdr3_nt: TGTGCCAGCAGCTTAGGGTGGACTAATGAAAAACTGTTTTTT
cdr3_aa: CASSLGWTNEKLFF
d_call: -
v_call: TRBV5-6
j_call: TRBJ1-4
clone_size: -

cdr3_nt: TGTGCCTGGAGTGTGTCCTGGGGGGGGACCGGGGAGCTGTTTTTT
cdr3_aa: CAWSVSWGGTGELFF
d_call: TRBD2
v_call: TRBV30
j_call: TRBJ2-2
clone_size: -

cdr3_nt: TGCGCCAGCAGTGACCAAGGACTAGCGGGCAATCAGTACTTC
cdr3_aa: CASSDQGLAGNQYF
d_call: TRBD2
v_call: TRBV10-1
j_call: TRBJ2-7
clone_size: -

cdr3_nt: TGCGCCAGCAGCTTGGCGTCGGGGGGCTATGGCTACACCTTC
cdr3_aa: CASSLASGGYGYTF
d_call: -
v_call: TRBV5-1
j_call: TRBJ1-2
clone_size: -

cdr3_nt: TGTGCTAGTGGTTTCGGAAAACAGGGCGGAAACATTCAGTACTTC
cdr3_aa: CASGFGKQGGNIQYF
d_call: -
v_call: TRBV12-5
j_call: TRBJ2-4
clone_size: -

cdr3_nt: TGTGCCAGCAGCCGAGGGGTAGATACGCAGTATTTT
cdr3_aa: CASSRGVDTQYF
d_call: -
v_call: TRBV5-6
j_call: TRBJ2-3
clone_size: -

cdr3_nt: TGTGCCATCAGTGGGACTAGCGGGGGCATTGAGCAGTTCTTC
cdr3_aa: CAISGTSGGIEQFF
d_call: TRBD2
v_call: TRBV10-3
j_call: TRBJ2-1
clone_size: -

cdr3_nt: TGCGCCAGCAGCTTGGACGGACAGGGGAATCAGCCCCAGCATTTT
cdr3_aa: CASSLDGQGNQPQHF
d_call: TRBD1
v_call: TRBV5-1
j_call: TRBJ1-5
clone_size: -

cdr3_nt: TGTGCCAGCAGTCCACGCTTGGGACTAGCGGGGTTTTCCTACGAGCAGTACTTC
cdr3_aa: CASSPRLGLAGFSYEQYF
d_call: TRBD2
v_call: TRBV28
j_call: TRBJ2-7
clone_size: -

cdr3_nt: TGTGCCAGCAGCTTACCGTCCCGGGACAGGTTTGACATTCAGTACTTC
cdr3_aa: CASSLPSRDRFDIQYF
d_call: TRBD1
v_call: TRBV7-3
j_call: TRBJ2-4
clone_size: -

cdr3_nt: TGTGCCAGCAGGGCCCTTGGTGAGCAGTACTTC
cdr3_aa: CASRALGEQYF
d_call: -
v_call: TRBV2
j_call: TRBJ2-7
clone_size: once

cdr3_nt: TGTGCCAGCGTACAGGACAGGTTAAACACCGGGGAGCTGTTTTTT
cdr3_aa: CASVQDRLNTGELFF
d_call: TRBD1
v_call: TRBV7-2
j_call: TRBJ2-2
clone_size: -

cdr3_nt: TGTGCCAGCAGCCAAGGCGACAGGGAACACTATGGCTACACCTTC
cdr3_aa: CASSQGDREHYGYTF
d_call: TRBD1
v_call: TRBV4-2
j_call: TRBJ1-2
clone_size: -

cdr3_nt: TGTGCCAGCAGCTTGGAGGCTACGTTCGGAAGCACGGATACGCAGTATTTT
cdr3_aa: CASSLEATFGSTDTQYF
d_call: -
v_call: TRBV5-4
j_call: TRBJ2-3
clone_size: -

cdr3_nt: TGCGCCAGCAGCCAAGATAAACCGATCCAGGCCAAGGAGAACACTGAAGCTTTCTTT
cdr3_aa: CASSQDKPIQAKENTEAFF
d_call: -
v_call: TRBV4-3
j_call: TRBJ1-1
clone_size: -

cdr3_nt: TGTGCCAGCAGTTTTTGGGGTTTGGGTACAGACTACACCGGGGAGCTGTTTTTT
cdr3_aa: CASSFWGLGTDYTGELFF
d_call: -
v_call: TRBV28
j_call: TRBJ2-2
clone_size: -

cdr3_nt: TGTGCCAGCAGCCCTGGACTAGCCTCTGAGGGGGAGCTGTTTTTT
cdr3_aa: CASSPGLASEGELFF
d_call: TRBD2
v_call: TRBV5-4
j_call: TRBJ2-2
clone_size: -

cdr3_nt: TGTGCCTGGACCTCCCAGGGCCTCTCTACTGGAAACACCATATATTTT
cdr3_aa: CAWTSQGLSTGNTIYF
d_call: -
v_call: TRBV30
j_call: TRBJ1-3
clone_size: -

cdr3_nt: TGTGCCAGCAGGCGGAGGGTTTTATCCACTGAAGCTTTCTTT
cdr3_aa: CASRRRVLSTEAFF
d_call: -
v_call: TRBV6-5
j_call: TRBJ1-1
clone_size: -

cdr3_nt: TGCGCCAGCAGCCAAGCGAGCGACTCCTTAGGCGAGCAGTACTTC
cdr3_aa: CASSQASDSLGEQYF
d_call: -
v_call: TRBV4-3
j_call: TRBJ2-7
clone_size: -